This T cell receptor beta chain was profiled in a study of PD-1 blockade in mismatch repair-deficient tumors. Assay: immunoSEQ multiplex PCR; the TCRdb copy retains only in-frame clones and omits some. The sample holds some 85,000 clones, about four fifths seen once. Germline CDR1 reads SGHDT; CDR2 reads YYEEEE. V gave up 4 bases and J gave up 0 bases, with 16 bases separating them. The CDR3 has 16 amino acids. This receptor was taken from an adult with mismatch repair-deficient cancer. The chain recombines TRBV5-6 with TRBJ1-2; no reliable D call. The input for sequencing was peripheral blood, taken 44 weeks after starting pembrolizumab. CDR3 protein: CASSQRWTATNYGYTF. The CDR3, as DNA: TGTGCCAGCAGCCAACGATGGACGGCGACTAACTATGGCTACACCTTC.